Described below is a single T cell receptor beta chain sequence and its context. The V gene's germline CDR1 is SNHLY and CDR2 FYNNEI. CDR3 length equals 15 residues. Germline trimming cut 6 bases from V and 6 bases from J; bases unmatched to any gene: 7. The data were obtained in a study of T cells in Graves' hyperthyroidism and ophthalmopathy. Template material for amplifying TCR beta CDR3 regions consisted of RNA transcripts. HTBI primers drove first-round RT-PCR of the TCR CDR3. TCRdb re-called the multiplex PCR reads with MiXCR, one entry per CDR3 protein. This sample has fewer than 650,000 distinct CDR3 sequences, with roughly 15% found just once. Newly diagnosed patients aged 18 to 65 had hyperthyroidism of under 2 months' duration.

This sequence was found in a woman aged 40 to 55 with Graves' hyperthyroidism. Sequencing used blood. V usage is TRBV2 and J usage is TRBJ2-2, with 10 bases matching TRBD1. The CDR3 DNA reads TGTGCCAGCAGAGCGGGACAGGGGAAGGCCGGGGAGCTGTTTTTT. Translated: CASRAGQGKAGELFF. The whole variable domain, filled in from reference TRBV2 and TRBJ2-2, reads EPEVTQTPSHQVTQMGQEVILRCVPISNHLYFYWYRQILGQKVEFLVSFYNNEISEKSEIFDDQFSVERPDGSNFTLKIRSTKLEDSAMYFCASRAGQGKAGELFFGEGSRLTVL.